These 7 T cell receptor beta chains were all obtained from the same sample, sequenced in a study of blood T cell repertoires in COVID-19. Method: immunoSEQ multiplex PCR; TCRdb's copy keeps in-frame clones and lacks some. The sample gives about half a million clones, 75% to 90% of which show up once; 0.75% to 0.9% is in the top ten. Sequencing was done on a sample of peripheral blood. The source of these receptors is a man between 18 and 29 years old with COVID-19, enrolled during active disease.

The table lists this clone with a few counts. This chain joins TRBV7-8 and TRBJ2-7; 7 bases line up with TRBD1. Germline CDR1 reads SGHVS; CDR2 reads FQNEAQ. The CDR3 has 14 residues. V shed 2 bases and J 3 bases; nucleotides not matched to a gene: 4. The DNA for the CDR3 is TGTGCCAGCAGCTTAAGCCCAGGGGGCTACGAGCAGTACTTC. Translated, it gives CASSLSPGGYEQYF. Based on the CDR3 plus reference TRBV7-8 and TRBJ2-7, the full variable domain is GAGVSQSPRYKVAKRGQDVALRCDPISGHVSLFWYQQALGQGPEFLTYFQNEAQLDKSGLPSDRFFAERPEGSVSTLKIQRTQQEDSAVYLCASSLSPGGYEQYFGPGTRLTVT.

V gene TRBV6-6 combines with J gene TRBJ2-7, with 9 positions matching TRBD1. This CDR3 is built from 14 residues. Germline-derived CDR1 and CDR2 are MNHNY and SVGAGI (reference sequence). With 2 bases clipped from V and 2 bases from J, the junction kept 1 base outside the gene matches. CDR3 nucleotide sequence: TGTGCCAGCAGTTACGGGACAGGGACCTACGAGCAGTACTTC. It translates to CASSYGTGTYEQYF.

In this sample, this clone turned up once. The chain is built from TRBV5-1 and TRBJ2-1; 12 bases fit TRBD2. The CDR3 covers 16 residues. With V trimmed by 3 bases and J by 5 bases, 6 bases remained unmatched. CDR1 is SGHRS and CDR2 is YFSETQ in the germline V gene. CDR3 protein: CASSSRLAGAHNEQFF. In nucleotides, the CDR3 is TGCGCCAGCAGCTCCCGACTAGCGGGAGCCCACAATGAGCAGTTCTTC. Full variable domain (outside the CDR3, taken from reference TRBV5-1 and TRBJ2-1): KAGVTQTPRYLIKTRGQQVTLSCSPISGHRSVSWYQQTPGQGLQFLFEYFSETQRNKGNFPGRFSGRQFSNSRSEMNVSTLELGDSALYLCASSSRLAGAHNEQFFGPGTRLTVL.

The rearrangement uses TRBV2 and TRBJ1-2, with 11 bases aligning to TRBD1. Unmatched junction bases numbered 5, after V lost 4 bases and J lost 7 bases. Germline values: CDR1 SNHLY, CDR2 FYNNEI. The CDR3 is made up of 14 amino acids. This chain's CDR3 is CASSVGGTGGGYTF. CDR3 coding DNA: TGTGCCAGCAGTGTCGGGGGGACAGGGGGTGGCTACACCTTC.

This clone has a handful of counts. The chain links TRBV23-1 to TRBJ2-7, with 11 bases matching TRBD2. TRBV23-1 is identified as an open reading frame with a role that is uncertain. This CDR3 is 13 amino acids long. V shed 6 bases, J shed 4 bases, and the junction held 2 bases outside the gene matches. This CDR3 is CASRLAGGYEQYF. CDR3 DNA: TGCGCCAGCAGATTAGCGGGGGGGTACGAGCAGTACTTC.

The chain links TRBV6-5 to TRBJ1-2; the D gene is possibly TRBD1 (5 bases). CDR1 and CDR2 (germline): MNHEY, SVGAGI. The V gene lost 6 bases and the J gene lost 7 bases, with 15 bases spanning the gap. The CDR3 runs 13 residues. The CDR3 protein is CASSLSGGGGYTF. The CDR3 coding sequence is TGTGCCAGCAGCCTCTCCGGGGGGGGTGGCTACACCTTC.

The CDR3 nucleotides are TGCGCCAGCAGCACGGACAGCCCAAGAGGAACCCAGTACTTC. Its translation: CASSTDSPRGTQYF. The genes are TRBV5-1 and TRBJ2-5; D might be TRBD1 (6 bases). Germline V gene sequence: CDR1 SGHRS, CDR2 YFSETQ. The length of the CDR3 is 14 residues. Trimming pared 4 bases from V and 8 bases from J, leaving 18 bases between.